This T cell receptor (beta chain) was captured in a study of metastatic and nonmetastatic thyroid tumors. The overall study: Repertoire comparisons spanned blood and tumor or nodule tissue from malignant and benign thyroid patients. The study, taken as a whole, reports: Malignant tumors reportedly showed significantly higher TCR beta diversity than benign nodules in both blood and tumor.

Patients underwent thyroid surgery, and none had received any treatment before it. As to this clone: Its specificity is unknown.

With MiXCR, TCRdb called clones anew from the PCR reads. Of tens of thousands of clones in the sample, roughly 15% were seen once. The TCR comes from a female donor with papillary thyroid cancer or a benign thyroid nodule (not recorded which). Some clones in this sample may be carry-over from other donors' samples. Material: blood.

The DNA for the CDR3 is TGTGCCAGCAGTGAATTAAGTCCCTTCAATTCACCCCTCCACTTT. Translation gives CASSELSPFNSPLHF. The chain combines TRBV6-1 with TRBJ1-6; no clear D gene. V lost 2 bases and J lost 7, with 12 bases in between. The CDR3 is made up of 15 amino acids. Germline V lookup: CDR1 MNHNS, CDR2 SASEGT.